These T cell receptor beta chains were read from a single sample in a study of CD8+CD57+ T cells in acquired aplastic anemia. MiXCR was run by TCRdb on the reads, yielding one entry per CDR3 protein. This sample has 50,000 or so distinct CDR3 sequences, with around 57% found just once. Sequencing used sorted CD4+, CD8+, or CD8+CD57+ T cells (not recorded which) from PBMCs. The source of these receptors is a human donor with aplastic anemia. CDR3s include the opening cysteine and the closing phenylalanine or tryptophan. Fields, in order: J gene, CDR3 length, V gene, CDR3 protein.

j_call: TRBJ2-7; cdr3_length: 13; v_call: TRBV10-1; cdr3_aa: CASSSAGRHEQYF
j_call: TRBJ2-1; cdr3_length: 15; v_call: TRBV11-1; cdr3_aa: CASSHQGNLYNEQFF
j_call: TRBJ2-1; cdr3_length: 16; v_call: TRBV5-6; cdr3_aa: CASSLGGLSLRDEQFF
j_call: TRBJ1-2; cdr3_length: 15; v_call: TRBV5-6; cdr3_aa: CASSQRGQGDYGYTF
j_call: TRBJ2-5; cdr3_length: 14; v_call: TRBV19; cdr3_aa: CASSLTGGAKTQYF
j_call: TRBJ2-7; cdr3_length: 16; v_call: TRBV6-1; cdr3_aa: CASSVNLDSSFYEQYF
j_call: TRBJ2-5; cdr3_length: 12; v_call: TRBV5-1; cdr3_aa: CASSLHQETQYF
j_call: TRBJ2-5; cdr3_length: 14; v_call: TRBV7-6; cdr3_aa: CASSLNQGKETQYF
j_call: TRBJ1-2; cdr3_length: 13; v_call: TRBV7-6; cdr3_aa: CASSERQVYGYTF
j_call: TRBJ2-1; cdr3_length: 17; v_call: TRBV15; cdr3_aa: CATSRDPGTGVYNEQFF
j_call: TRBJ2-1; cdr3_length: 15; v_call: TRBV5-1; cdr3_aa: CASSLDGTLYNEQFF
j_call: TRBJ2-7; cdr3_length: 13; v_call: TRBV25-1; cdr3_aa: CASTAADPYEQYF
j_call: TRBJ2-3; cdr3_length: 13; v_call: TRBV12-3/TRBV12-4; cdr3_aa: CASSLAVTDTQYF
j_call: TRBJ2-3; cdr3_length: 13; v_call: TRBV7-3; cdr3_aa: CASSPERGDTQYF
j_call: TRBJ1-6; cdr3_length: 15; v_call: TRBV20-1; cdr3_aa: CSARAPGVRNSPLHF
j_call: TRBJ1-2; cdr3_length: 14; v_call: TRBV9; cdr3_aa: CASSPHDNPGGYTF
j_call: TRBJ1-2; cdr3_length: 14; v_call: TRBV10-2; cdr3_aa: CASSEWEGPGGYTF
j_call: TRBJ2-2; cdr3_length: 14; v_call: TRBV2; cdr3_aa: CASSPLGGTGELFF
j_call: TRBJ2-5; cdr3_length: 15; v_call: TRBV24-1; cdr3_aa: CATSDLDSKQETQYF
j_call: TRBJ2-2; cdr3_length: 13; v_call: TRBV20-1; cdr3_aa: CSARAGDGGELFF
j_call: TRBJ2-1; cdr3_length: 15; v_call: TRBV7-8; cdr3_aa: CASSSEGHPNDEQFF
j_call: TRBJ2-5; cdr3_length: 16; v_call: TRBV10-3; cdr3_aa: CAICESSFLSQETQYF
j_call: TRBJ2-1; cdr3_length: 12; v_call: TRBV30; cdr3_aa: CAFLRTGSEQFF
j_call: TRBJ1-1; cdr3_length: 13; v_call: TRBV19; cdr3_aa: CASLGTVHTEAFF
j_call: TRBJ2-1; cdr3_length: 15; v_call: TRBV2; cdr3_aa: CASSYGVSGRNEQFF
j_call: TRBJ2-5; cdr3_length: 14; v_call: TRBV19; cdr3_aa: CASSISGTEGTQYF
j_call: TRBJ1-2; cdr3_length: 14; v_call: TRBV15; cdr3_aa: CATSRDMAADGYTF
j_call: TRBJ2-3; cdr3_length: 15; v_call: TRBV2; cdr3_aa: CASSPSGTRTDTQYF
j_call: TRBJ2-3; cdr3_length: 15; v_call: TRBV11-2; cdr3_aa: CASSFRGRSTDTQYF
j_call: TRBJ2-5; cdr3_length: 15; v_call: TRBV10-3; cdr3_aa: CAISESGGVGETQYF
j_call: TRBJ2-3; cdr3_length: 16; v_call: TRBV14; cdr3_aa: CASSQDRQSNTDTQYF
j_call: TRBJ2-7; cdr3_length: 11; v_call: TRBV25-1; cdr3_aa: CASSAGTEQYF
j_call: TRBJ2-7; cdr3_length: 16; v_call: TRBV10-3; cdr3_aa: CAISEPGTGGTYEQYF
j_call: TRBJ1-3; cdr3_length: 15; v_call: TRBV29-1; cdr3_aa: CSVAPSGTGEDTIYF
j_call: TRBJ1-5; cdr3_length: 15; v_call: TRBV12-3/TRBV12-4; cdr3_aa: CASSLGGAGLQPQHF
j_call: TRBJ1-1; cdr3_length: 14; v_call: TRBV15; cdr3_aa: CATSTFTGGTEAFF
j_call: TRBJ1-1; cdr3_length: 13; v_call: TRBV20-1; cdr3_aa: CSARPTGVTEAFF